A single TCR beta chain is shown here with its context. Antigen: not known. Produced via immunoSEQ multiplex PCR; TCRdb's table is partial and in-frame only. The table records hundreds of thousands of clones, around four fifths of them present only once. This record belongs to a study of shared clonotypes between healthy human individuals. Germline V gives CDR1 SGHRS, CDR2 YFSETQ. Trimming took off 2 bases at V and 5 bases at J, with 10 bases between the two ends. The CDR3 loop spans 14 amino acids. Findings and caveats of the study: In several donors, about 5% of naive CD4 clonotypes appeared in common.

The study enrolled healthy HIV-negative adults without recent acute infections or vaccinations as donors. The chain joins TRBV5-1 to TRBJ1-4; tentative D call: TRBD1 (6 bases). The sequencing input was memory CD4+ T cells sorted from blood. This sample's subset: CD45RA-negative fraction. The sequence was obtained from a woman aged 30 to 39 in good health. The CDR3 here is CASSFGGPNEKLFF. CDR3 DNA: TGCGCCAGCAGCTTCGGGGGGCCCAATGAAAAACTGTTTTTT. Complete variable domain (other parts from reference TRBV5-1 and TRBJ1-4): KAGVTQTPRYLIKTRGQQVTLSCSPISGHRSVSWYQQTPGQGLQFLFEYFSETQRNKGNFPGRFSGRQFSNSRSEMNVSTLELGDSALYLCASSFGGPNEKLFFGSGTQLSVL.